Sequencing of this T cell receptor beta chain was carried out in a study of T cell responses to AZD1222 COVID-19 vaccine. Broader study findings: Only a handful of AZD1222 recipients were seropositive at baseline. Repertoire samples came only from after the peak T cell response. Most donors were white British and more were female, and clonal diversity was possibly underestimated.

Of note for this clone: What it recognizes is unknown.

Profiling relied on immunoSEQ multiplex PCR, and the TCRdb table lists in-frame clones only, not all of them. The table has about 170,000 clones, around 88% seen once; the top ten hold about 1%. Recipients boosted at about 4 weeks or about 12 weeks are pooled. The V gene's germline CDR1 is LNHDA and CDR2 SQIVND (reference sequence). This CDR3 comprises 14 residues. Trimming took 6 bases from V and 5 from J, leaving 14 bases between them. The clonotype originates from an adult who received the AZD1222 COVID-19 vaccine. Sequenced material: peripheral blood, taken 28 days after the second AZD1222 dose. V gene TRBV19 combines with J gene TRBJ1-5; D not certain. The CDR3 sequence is CASSVDTTYQPQHF. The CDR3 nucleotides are TGTGCCAGTAGCGTCGACACGACCTATCAGCCCCAGCATTTT.